This TCR beta chain was profiled in a study of OX40 agonist ivuxolimab in advanced cancers. The length of the CDR3 is 15 residues. V was trimmed by 5 bases and J by 0 bases, leaving 13 bases between them. Germline V gene sequence: CDR1 SGHTA, CDR2 FQGNSA. Some clones are missing from TCRdb's copy, which holds only in-frame ones; the method was immunoSEQ multiplex PCR. The sample includes 80,000 to 100,000 clones, approximately 90% of them seen just once. The specimen comprised CD4+ or CD8+ T cells sorted from blood, sampled in a trial of the OX40 agonist ivuxolimab. The sequence was collected from an adult with an advanced solid tumor such as melanoma, head and neck, liver or kidney cancer. The genes are TRBV7-2 and TRBJ2-5; no definite D call. The CDR3 nucleotides read TGTGCCAGCAGCGATTTTCCATTCTACCAAGAGACCCAGTACTTC. Amino acids: CASSDFPFYQETQYF.